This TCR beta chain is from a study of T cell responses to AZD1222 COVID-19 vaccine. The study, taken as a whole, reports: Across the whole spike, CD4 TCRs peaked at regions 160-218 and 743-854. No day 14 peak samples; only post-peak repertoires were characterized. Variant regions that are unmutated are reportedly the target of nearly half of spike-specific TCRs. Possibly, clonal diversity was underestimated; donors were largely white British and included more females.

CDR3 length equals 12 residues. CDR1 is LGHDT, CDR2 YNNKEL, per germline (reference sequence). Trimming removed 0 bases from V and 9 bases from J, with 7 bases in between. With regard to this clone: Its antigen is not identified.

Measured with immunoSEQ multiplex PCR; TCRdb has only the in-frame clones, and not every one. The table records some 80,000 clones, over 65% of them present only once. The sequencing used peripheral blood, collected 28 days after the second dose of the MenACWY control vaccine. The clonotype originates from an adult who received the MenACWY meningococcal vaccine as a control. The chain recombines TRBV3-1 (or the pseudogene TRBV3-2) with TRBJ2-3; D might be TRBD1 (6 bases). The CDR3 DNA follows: TGTGCCAGCAGCCAAGATCAGGGGACGCAGTATTTT. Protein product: CASSQDQGTQYF.